This T cell receptor (beta chain) emerged from a study of blood T cell repertoires in COVID-19. Overall study context: COVID-19 samples collected from the United States, Italy and Spain covered acute and convalescent phases. The cDNA or gDNA used as material had been derived from T cells, B-cell-depleted T cells, or PBMCs.

In the source study's methods: Amplification of reference gene primers provided the estimated nucleated cell counts. The method was immunoSEQ multiplex PCR; TCRdb's version includes in-frame clones alone and lacks a portion of them. V, J and clone size are taken as reported in that table, and D and trimming were inferred from the DNA itself. There are roughly 200,000 clones in the sample; around nine tenths occur only once, and roughly 6.2% lies in the top ten. CDR1 and CDR2 (germline): SGHRS, YFSETQ. Trimming removed 0 bases from V and 6 bases from J; junction bases left unmatched: 2. The CDR3 runs to 14 residues.

The sequenced sample consisted of peripheral blood. V and J are TRBV5-1 and TRBJ1-4, with 7 positions matching TRBD1. The sequence came from a middle-aged woman who had recovered from COVID-19. In DNA form, the CDR3 reads TGCGCCAGCAGCTTGGGAGGGGGCGATGAAAAACTGTTTTTT. Protein: CASSLGGGDEKLFF.